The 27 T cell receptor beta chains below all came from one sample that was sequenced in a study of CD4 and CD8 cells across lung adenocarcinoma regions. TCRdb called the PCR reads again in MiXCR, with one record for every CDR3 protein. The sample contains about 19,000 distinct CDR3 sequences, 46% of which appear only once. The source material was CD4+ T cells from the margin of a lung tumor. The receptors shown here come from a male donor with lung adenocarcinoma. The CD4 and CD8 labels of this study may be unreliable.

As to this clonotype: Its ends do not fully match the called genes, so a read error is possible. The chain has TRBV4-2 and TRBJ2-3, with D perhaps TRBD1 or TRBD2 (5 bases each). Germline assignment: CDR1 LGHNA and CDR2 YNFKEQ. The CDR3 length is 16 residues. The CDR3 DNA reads TGTGCCAGCAGCCAAGAGGGGGTGAGCGCCAAAGATACGCAGTATTTC. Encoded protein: CASSQEGVSAKDTQYF.

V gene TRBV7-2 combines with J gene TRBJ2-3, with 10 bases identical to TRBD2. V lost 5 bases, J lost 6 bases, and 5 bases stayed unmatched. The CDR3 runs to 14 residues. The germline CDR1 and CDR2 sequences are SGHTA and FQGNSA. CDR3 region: CASSPSGSPDTQYF. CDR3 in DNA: TGTGCCAGCAGCCCTAGCGGGAGCCCCGATACGCAGTATTTT.

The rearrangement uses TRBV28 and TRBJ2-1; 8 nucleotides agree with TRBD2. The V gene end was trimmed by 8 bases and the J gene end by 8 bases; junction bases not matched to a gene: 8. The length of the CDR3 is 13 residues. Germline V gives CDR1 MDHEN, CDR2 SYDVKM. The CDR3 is CASGRAGGDEQFF. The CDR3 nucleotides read TGTGCCAGCGGGAGGGCGGGAGGCGATGAGCAGTTCTTC.

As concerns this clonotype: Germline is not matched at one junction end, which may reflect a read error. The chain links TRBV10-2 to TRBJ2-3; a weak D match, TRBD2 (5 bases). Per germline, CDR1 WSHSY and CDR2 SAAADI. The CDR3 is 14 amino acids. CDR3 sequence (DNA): TGCGCCAGCACGCGGGTGGCAGCCACAAATACGCAGTATTTC. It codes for CASTRVAATNTQYF.

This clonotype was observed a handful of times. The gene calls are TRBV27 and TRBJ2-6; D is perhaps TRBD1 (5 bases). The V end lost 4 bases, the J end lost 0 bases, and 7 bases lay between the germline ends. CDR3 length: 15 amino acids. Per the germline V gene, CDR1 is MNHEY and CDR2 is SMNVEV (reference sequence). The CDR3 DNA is TGTGCCAGCAGTTCAAGGGGCTCTGGGGCCAACGTCCTGACTTTC. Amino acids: CASSSRGSGANVLTF.

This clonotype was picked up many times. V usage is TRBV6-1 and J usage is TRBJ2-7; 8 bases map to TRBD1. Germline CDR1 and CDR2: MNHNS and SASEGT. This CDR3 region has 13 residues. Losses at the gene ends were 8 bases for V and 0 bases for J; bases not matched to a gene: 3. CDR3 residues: CASGQGTSYEQYF. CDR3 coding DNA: TGTGCCAGCGGACAGGGTACCTCCTACGAGCAGTACTTC.

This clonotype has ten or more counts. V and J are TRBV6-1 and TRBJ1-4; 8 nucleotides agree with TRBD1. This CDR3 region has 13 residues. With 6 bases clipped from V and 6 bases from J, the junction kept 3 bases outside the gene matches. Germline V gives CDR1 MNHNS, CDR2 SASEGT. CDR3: CASSEDRDEKLFF. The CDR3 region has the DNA TGTGCCAGCAGCGAGGACAGGGATGAAAAACTGTTTTTT.

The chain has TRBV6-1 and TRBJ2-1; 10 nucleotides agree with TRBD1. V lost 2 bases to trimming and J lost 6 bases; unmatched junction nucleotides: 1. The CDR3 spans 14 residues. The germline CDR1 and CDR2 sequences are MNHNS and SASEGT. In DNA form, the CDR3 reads TGTGCCAGCAGTGAAAGGACAGGGGGCAATGAGCAGTTCTTC. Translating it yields CASSERTGGNEQFF.

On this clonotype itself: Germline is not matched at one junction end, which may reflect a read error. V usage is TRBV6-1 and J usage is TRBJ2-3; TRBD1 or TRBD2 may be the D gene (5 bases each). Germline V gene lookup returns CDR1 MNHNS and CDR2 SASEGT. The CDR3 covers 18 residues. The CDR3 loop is CASRCRGLGPCAKDTQYF. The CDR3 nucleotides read TGTGCCAGCAGGTGCCGCGGACTGGGGCCTTGCGCCAAAGACACGCAGTATTTC.

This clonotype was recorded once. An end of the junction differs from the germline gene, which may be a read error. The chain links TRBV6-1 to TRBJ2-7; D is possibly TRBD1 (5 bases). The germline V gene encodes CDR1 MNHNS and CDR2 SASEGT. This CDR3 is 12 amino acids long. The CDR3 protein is CASSQGSHQATF. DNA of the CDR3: TGTGCCAGCAGCCAGGGCTCCCACCAAGCCACCTTC.

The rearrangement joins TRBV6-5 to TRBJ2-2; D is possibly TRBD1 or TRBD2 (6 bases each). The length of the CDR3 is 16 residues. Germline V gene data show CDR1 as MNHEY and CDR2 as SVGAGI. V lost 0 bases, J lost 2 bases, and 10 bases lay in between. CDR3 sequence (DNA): TGTGCCAGCAGTTACTCGGGGGGCGGCAACACCGGGGAGCTGTTTTTT. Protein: CASSYSGGGNTGELFF.

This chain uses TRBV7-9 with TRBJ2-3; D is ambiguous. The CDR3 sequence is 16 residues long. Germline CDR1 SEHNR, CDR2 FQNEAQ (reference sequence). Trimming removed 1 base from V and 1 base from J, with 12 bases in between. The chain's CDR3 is CASSLELGWGTDTQYF. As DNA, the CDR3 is TGTGCCAGCAGCTTAGAGTTAGGGTGGGGCACAGATACGCAGTATTTT.

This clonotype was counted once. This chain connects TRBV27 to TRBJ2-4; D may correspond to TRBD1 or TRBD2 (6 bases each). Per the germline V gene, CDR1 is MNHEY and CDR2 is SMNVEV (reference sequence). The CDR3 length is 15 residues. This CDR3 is CGAGFGGGAQDTQYF. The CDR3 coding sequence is TGTGGCGCGGGGTTCGGGGGCGGGGCCCAAGACACTCAGTACTTC.

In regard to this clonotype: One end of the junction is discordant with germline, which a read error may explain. CDR3 DNA: TGCGCCAGCAGGGGGGTGGGAGGCACAGATACGCAGTATTTC. Protein sequence: CASRGVGGTDTQYF. V and J are TRBV10-2 and TRBJ2-3; tentative D call: TRBD2 (6 bases). This CDR3 region has 14 residues. From germline, CDR1 is WSHSY and CDR2 SAAADI.

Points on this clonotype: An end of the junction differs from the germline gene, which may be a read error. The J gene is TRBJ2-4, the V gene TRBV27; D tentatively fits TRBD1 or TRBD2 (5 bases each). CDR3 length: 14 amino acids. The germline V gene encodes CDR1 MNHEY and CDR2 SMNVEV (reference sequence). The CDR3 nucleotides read TGTGCCAGCAGTTGTGCTGGGGACCAAAAGATTCAGTACTTC. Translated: CASSCAGDQKIQYF.

The CDR3 DNA follows: TGTGCCAGCAGTTACTCTCCCACTAGCGGGCTTTACGAGCAGTACTTC. Protein sequence: CASSYSPTSGLYEQYF. The V and J genes are TRBV6-5 and TRBJ2-1, with 9 nucleotides matching TRBD2. The J call may be mistaken, given a closer DNA end match to TRBJ2-7. The CDR3 has 16 amino acids. The germline CDR1 and CDR2 sequences are MNHEY and SVGAGI.

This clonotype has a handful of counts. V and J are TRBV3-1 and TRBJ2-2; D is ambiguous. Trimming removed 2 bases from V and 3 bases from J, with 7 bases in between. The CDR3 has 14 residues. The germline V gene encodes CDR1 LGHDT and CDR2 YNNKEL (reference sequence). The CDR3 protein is CASSQNRHTGELFF. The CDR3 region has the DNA TGTGCCAGCAGCCAAAATCGGCACACCGGGGAGCTGTTTTTT.

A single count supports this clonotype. CDR3 sequence (DNA): TGTGCCAGGGGGGACGCTGGCGGGGGCCCAGATACGCAGTACTTC. Protein: CARGDAGGGPDTQYF. The genes are TRBV6-1 and TRBJ2-5, with D possibly being TRBD2 (7 bases). The CDR3 has 15 residues. Germline CDR1 and CDR2: MNHNS and SASEGT. Trimming removed 9 bases from V and 11 bases from J, with 28 bases in between.

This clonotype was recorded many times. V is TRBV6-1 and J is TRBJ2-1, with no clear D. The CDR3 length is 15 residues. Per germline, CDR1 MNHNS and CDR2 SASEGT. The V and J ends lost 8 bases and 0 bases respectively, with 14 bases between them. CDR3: CASLETPSSYNEQFF. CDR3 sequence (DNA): TGTGCCAGCTTAGAGACACCGAGCTCCTACAATGAGCAGTTCTTC.

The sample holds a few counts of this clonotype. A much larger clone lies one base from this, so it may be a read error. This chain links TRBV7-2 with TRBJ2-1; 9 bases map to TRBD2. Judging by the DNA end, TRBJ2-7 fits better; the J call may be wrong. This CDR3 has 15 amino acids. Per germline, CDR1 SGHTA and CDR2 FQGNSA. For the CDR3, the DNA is TGTGCCAGCAGTTTTAGCGGGGGAACCTACAATGAGCAGTACTTC. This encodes CASSFSGGTYNEQYF.

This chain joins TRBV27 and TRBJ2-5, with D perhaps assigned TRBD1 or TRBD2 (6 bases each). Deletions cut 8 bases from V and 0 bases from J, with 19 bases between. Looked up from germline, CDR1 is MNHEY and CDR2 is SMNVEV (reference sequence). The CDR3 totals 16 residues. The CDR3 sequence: CASGGLGTRDQETQYF. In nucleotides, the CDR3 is TGTGCCAGCGGGGGGCTCGGGACACGCGACCAAGAGACCCAGTACTTC.

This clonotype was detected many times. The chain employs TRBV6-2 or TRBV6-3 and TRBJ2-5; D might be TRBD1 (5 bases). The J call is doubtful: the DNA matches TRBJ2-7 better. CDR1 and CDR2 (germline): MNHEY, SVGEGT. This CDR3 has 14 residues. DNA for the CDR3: TGTGCCAGCAGTCCTGGGGCAAAGCCCCACGAGCAGTACTTC. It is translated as CASSPGAKPHEQYF.

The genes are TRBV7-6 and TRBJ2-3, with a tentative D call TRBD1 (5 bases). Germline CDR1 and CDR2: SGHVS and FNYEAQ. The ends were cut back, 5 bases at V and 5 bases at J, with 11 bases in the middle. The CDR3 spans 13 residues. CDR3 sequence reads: CASSPGHVDTQYF. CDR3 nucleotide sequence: TGTGCCAGCAGCCCCGGACACGTAGATACGCAGTATTTT. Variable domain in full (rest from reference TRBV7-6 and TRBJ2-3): GAGVSQSPRYKVTKRGQDVALRCDPISGHVSLYWYRQALGQGPEFLTYFNYEAQQDKSGLPNDRFSAERPEGSISTLTIQRTEQRDSAMYRCASSPGHVDTQYFGPGTRLTVL.

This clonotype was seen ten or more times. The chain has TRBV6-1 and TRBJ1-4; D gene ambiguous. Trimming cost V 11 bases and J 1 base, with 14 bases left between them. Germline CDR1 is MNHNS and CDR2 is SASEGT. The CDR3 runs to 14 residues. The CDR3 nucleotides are TGTGCCGTCCGATCGTCTGGAACTAATGAAAAACTGTTTTTT. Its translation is CAVRSSGTNEKLFF.

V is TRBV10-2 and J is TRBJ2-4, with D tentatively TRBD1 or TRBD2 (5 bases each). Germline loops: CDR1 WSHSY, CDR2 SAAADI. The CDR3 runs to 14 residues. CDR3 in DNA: TGCGGCGGCTCGGGGCTGGGAGCCGAAGACACGCAGTACTTC. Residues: CGGSGLGAEDTQYF.

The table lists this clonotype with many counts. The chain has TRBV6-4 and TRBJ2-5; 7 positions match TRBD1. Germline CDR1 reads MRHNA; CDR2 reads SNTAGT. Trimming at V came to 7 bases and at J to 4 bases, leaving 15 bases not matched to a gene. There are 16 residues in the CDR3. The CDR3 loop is CASIPRGGRYLETQYF. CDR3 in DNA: TGTGCCAGCATCCCGAGAGGGGGCCGTTATCTAGAGACCCAGTACTTC.

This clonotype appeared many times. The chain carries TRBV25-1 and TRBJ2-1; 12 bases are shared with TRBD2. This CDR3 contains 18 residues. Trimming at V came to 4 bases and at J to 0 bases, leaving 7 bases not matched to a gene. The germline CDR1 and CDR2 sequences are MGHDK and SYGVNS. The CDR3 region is CASSGGLAGTSSYNEQFF. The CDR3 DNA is TGTGCCAGCAGTGGGGGACTAGCGGGCACTAGCTCCTACAATGAGCAGTTCTTC.